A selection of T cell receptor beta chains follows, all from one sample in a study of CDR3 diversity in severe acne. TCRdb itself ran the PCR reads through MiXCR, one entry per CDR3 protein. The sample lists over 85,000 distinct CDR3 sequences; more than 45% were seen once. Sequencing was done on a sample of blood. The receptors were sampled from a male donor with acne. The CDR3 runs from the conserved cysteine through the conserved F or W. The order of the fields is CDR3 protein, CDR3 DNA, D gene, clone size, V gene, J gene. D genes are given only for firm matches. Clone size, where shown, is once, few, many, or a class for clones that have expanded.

CAIRSGQNSNQPQHF	TGTGCCATCAGATCGGGACAGAATAGCAATCAGCCCCAGCATTTT	TRBD1	medium-sized	TRBV10-3	TRBJ1-5
CASSFSAAGELFF	TGTGCCAGCAGTTTTTCCGCCGCCGGGGAGCTGTTTTTT	-	-	TRBV6-4	TRBJ2-2
CASSPRVVAQPQHF	TGTGCCAGCAGTCCGAGGGTCGTGGCCCAGCCCCAGCATTTT	-	-	TRBV28	TRBJ1-5
CASRLDRANTGELFF	TGTGCCAGCAGGCTAGACAGGGCGAACACCGGGGAGCTGTTTTTT	TRBD1	-	TRBV9	TRBJ2-2
CASSIGGAYEQYF	TGTGCCAGTAGTATAGGCGGAGCCTACGAGCAGTACTTC	-	-	TRBV19	TRBJ2-7
CASTKHGTGYGYTF	TGTGCCAGCACCAAACACGGGACAGGCTATGGCTACACCTTC	TRBD1	once	TRBV7-4	TRBJ1-2
CASSLIMGIQETQYF	TGTGCCAGCAGCTTGATCATGGGGATCCAAGAGACCCAGTACTTC	-	-	TRBV5-5	TRBJ2-5
CSVEGLAGGADTQYF	TGCAGCGTTGAGGGACTAGCGGGAGGGGCAGATACGCAGTATTTT	TRBD2	-	TRBV29-1	TRBJ2-3
CGAPSGRAYEQYF	TGCGGTGCCCCTAGCGGGAGGGCCTACGAGCAGTACTTC	TRBD2	-	TRBV20-1	TRBJ2-7
CASSESGYEKLFF	TGTGCCAGCAGTGAATCCGGGTACGAAAAACTGTTTTTT	-	many	TRBV25-1	TRBJ1-4
CASSYGHTGEPQHF	TGTGCCAGCAGTTACGGTCATACCGGGGAGCCCCAGCATTTT	-	many	TRBV6-2/TRBV6-3	TRBJ1-5
CASSALGTSGSDEQFF	TGTGCCAGCAGCGCCCTAGGGACTAGCGGGAGTGATGAGCAGTTCTTC	TRBD2	many	TRBV6-4	TRBJ2-1
CSARDPRSNQPQHF	TGCAGTGCTAGAGATCCCCGTAGCAATCAGCCCCAGCATTTT	-	many	TRBV20-1	TRBJ1-5
CATSEIGGGGYTF	TGTGCCACCAGTGAAATTGGAGGGGGGGGCTACACCTTC	-	many	TRBV24-1	TRBJ1-2
CASSLGYSNTGEQYF	TGCGCCAGCAGCTTGGGCTATTCGAACACCGGGGAGCAGTACTTC	-	-	TRBV5-1	TRBJ2-7
CSARGGGETQPQHF	TGCAGTGCTAGAGGAGGAGGGGAAACTCAGCCCCAGCATTTT	-	many	TRBV20-1	TRBJ1-5
CASRRQGAISYTF	TGTGCCAGCAGGCGACAGGGGGCTATTAGCTACACCTTC	TRBD1	once	TRBV28	TRBJ1-2
CASSRPGQGEAFF	TGCGCCAGCAGCCGTCCGGGACAGGGTGAAGCTTTCTTT	TRBD1	many	TRBV4-3	TRBJ1-1
CASSIFRTGGHQPQHF	TGTGCCAGTAGTATATTCCGGACAGGGGGCCATCAGCCCCAGCATTTT	TRBD1	-	TRBV19	TRBJ1-5
CSAREGQGASSTGPRDTQYF	TGCAGTGCTAGAGAGGGGCAGGGTGCCAGCAGCACGGGACCTAGAGATACGCAGTATTTT	-	-	TRBV20-1	TRBJ2-3
CASSPGTSPLHF	TGTGCCAGCTCGCCAGGAACCTCACCCCTCCACTTT	-	-	TRBV7-9	TRBJ1-6
CSVLGGGPYEQYF	TGCAGCGTCCTTGGCGGGGGTCCCTACGAGCAGTACTTC	TRBD2	many	TRBV29-1	TRBJ2-7
CASSGSMNTEAFF	TGTGCCAGCAGTGGCAGCATGAACACTGAAGCTTTCTTT	-	-	TRBV25-1	TRBJ1-1
CSAHKGPDTQYF	TGCAGTGCCCACAAAGGGCCAGATACGCAGTATTTT	-	medium-sized	TRBV20-1	TRBJ2-3
CSARARTSGGELFF	TGCAGTGCTAGAGCCCGGACTAGTGGCGGGGAGCTGTTTTTT	TRBD2	-	TRBV20-1	TRBJ2-2
CSVLVMNTEAFF	TGCAGCGTTTTAGTTATGAACACTGAAGCTTTCTTT	-	-	TRBV29-1	TRBJ1-1
CASSPGRGLTTDTQYF	TGCGCCAGCAGCCCCGGCAGGGGGCTGACCACAGATACGCAGTATTTT	TRBD1	few	TRBV5-1	TRBJ2-3
CSASRAGTGDTEAFF	TGCAGTGCTAGTCGGGCCGGGACAGGGGACACTGAAGCTTTCTTT	TRBD1	-	TRBV20-1	TRBJ1-1
CASSPHNQHF	TGTGCCAGCAGCCCACACAACCAGCATTTT	-	-	TRBV9	TRBJ1-5
CASSQAFLGADTQYF	TGTGCCAGCAGCCAAGCCTTCCTAGGGGCCGATACGCAGTATTTT	-	-	TRBV3-1	TRBJ2-3
CASSPTFGLVDNEQFF	TGTGCCAGCAGCCCCACATTCGGACTAGTTGACAATGAGCAGTTCTTC	TRBD2	many	TRBV7-8	TRBJ2-1
CASGPGTVEREQYF	TGTGCCAGTGGTCCCGGGACAGTGGAGCGGGAGCAGTACTTC	-	-	TRBV10-3	TRBJ2-5
CASSSWTGANVLTF	TGTGCCAGCAGCAGTTGGACTGGGGCCAACGTCCTGACTTTC	-	few	TRBV7-9	TRBJ2-6
CASSLLDSGGGELFF	TGTGCCAGCAGCTTATTAGATAGCGGCGGCGGGGAGCTGTTTTTT	-	few	TRBV7-6	TRBJ2-2
CSVEIGQGEEKLFF	TGCAGCGTTGAAATAGGACAGGGGGAGGAAAAACTGTTTTTT	TRBD1	few	TRBV29-1	TRBJ1-4
CASRGATFYEQYF	TGTGCCAGCAGGGGGGCGACCTTCTACGAGCAGTACTTC	-	-	TRBV27	TRBJ2-7
CATAGTAKADTQYF	TGTGCCACCGCCGGGACAGCGAAGGCAGATACGCAGTATTTT	TRBD1	-	TRBV24-1	TRBJ2-3
CASSEGAPPYEQYF	TGTGCCAGCAGTGAAGGGGCACCTCCCTACGAGCAGTACTTC	-	-	TRBV11-1	TRBJ2-7
CATSSQVPGSSYNEQFF	TGTGCCACCAGCAGCCAAGTACCCGGAAGCTCCTACAATGAGCAGTTCTTC	-	-	TRBV15	TRBJ2-1
CASRLAGVGQETQYF	TGCGCCAGCAGGCTAGCGGGAGTCGGCCAAGAGACCCAGTACTTC	TRBD2	-	TRBV10-2	TRBJ2-5
CASSALAASHNEQFF	TGTGCCAGCAGTGCTCTAGCGGCCTCCCACAATGAGCAGTTCTTC	TRBD2	-	TRBV6-1	TRBJ2-1
CASSFLTSGSGETQYF	TGTGCCAGCAGTTTCCTCACTAGCGGGAGTGGAGAGACCCAGTACTTC	TRBD2	-	TRBV28	TRBJ2-5
CASSIGTGAVQPQHF	TGCGCCAGCAGCATCGGGACAGGGGCGGTTCAGCCCCAGCATTTT	TRBD1	-	TRBV5-1	TRBJ1-5
CSARDRYSANEQFF	TGCAGTGCTAGAGATCGTTATTCGGCCAATGAGCAGTTCTTC	-	medium-sized	TRBV20-1	TRBJ2-1
CASQGLAGPYNEQFF	TGCGCCAGCCAAGGACTAGCGGGACCCTACAATGAGCAGTTCTTC	TRBD2	-	TRBV4-1	TRBJ2-1
CASSEPLRGRVGKLFF	TGTGCCAGCAGTGAACCGCTCAGGGGGCGGGTTGGAAAACTGTTTTTT	TRBD1	-	TRBV25-1	TRBJ1-4
CASSDGTAYTDTQYF	TGTGCCAGCAGCGATGGGACGGCGTACACAGATACGCAGTATTTT	-	many	TRBV9	TRBJ2-3
CSAPPGGREYNEQFF	TGCAGTGCTCCCCCCGGCGGGAGGGAGTACAATGAGCAGTTCTTC	TRBD2	-	TRBV20-1	TRBJ2-1
CSARASGQGVADTQYF	TGCAGTGCTAGAGCTTCGGGACAGGGTGTCGCAGATACGCAGTATTTT	TRBD1	few	TRBV20-1	TRBJ2-3
CASSGSRTPTQYF	TGTGCCAGCAGTGGGAGCCGGACCCCTACGCAGTATTTT	-	medium-sized	TRBV2	TRBJ2-3
CASSFERANSGANVLTF	TGTGCCAGCAGTTTCGAGAGGGCAAACTCTGGGGCCAACGTCCTGACTTTC	-	many	TRBV28	TRBJ2-6
CSVEEGLPGANVLTF	TGCAGCGTTGAGGAGGGGCTGCCTGGGGCCAACGTCCTGACTTTC	-	-	TRBV29-1	TRBJ2-6
CASGRGFGGYTF	TGTGCCAGCGGGAGAGGTTTCGGTGGCTACACCTTC	-	-	TRBV6-6	TRBJ1-2
CASSSQSGPQETQYF	TGTGCTAGCAGCTCCCAATCGGGACCACAAGAGACCCAGTACTTC	-	many	TRBV7-7	TRBJ2-5
CASSLGDRPNYGYTF	TGTGCCAGCAGCTTGGGGGACAGGCCTAACTATGGCTACACCTTC	TRBD1	few	TRBV5-4	TRBJ1-2